This TCR beta chain was sequenced for a study of cytomegalovirus exposure and HLA in healthy donors. Study results and caveats: Donors were assumed by presence/absence analyses to have roughly uniform sequencing depth.

Germline lookup yields CDR1 SGHRS and CDR2 YFSETQ. The CDR3 length is 11 residues. Trimming removed 6 bases at V and 7 bases at J, with 10 bases between. A word on this clone: The antigen is not known.

Both 60 Vbeta primers and 13 Jbeta primers went into the PCR. Assay: immunoSEQ multiplex PCR; the TCRdb copy retains only in-frame clones and omits some. Of 150,000 to 200,000 clones in the sample, around 75% are singletons; the top ten hold over 9%. This rearrangement joins TRBV5-1 to TRBJ2-5; tentative D call: TRBD2 (6 bases). Source material: PBMCs. The sequence came from a man younger than 35 in good health and CMV-seropositive. CDR3 region: CASTSEGTQYF. DNA for the CDR3: TGCGCCAGCACCTCGGAGGGGACCCAGTACTTC.